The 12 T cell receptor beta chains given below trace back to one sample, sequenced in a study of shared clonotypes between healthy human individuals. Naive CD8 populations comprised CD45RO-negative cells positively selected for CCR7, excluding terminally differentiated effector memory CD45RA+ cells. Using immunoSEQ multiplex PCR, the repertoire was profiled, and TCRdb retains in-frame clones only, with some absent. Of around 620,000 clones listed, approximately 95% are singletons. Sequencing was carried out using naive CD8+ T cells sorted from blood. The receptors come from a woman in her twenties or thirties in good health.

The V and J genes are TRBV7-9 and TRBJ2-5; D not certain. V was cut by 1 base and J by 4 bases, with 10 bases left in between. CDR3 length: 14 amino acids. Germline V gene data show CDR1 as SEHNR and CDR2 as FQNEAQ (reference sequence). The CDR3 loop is CASSLVQAPETQYF. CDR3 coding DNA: TGTGCCAGCAGCTTAGTTCAGGCCCCAGAGACCCAGTACTTC. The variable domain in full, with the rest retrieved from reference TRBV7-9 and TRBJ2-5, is DTGVSQNPRHKITKRGQNVTFRCDPISEHNRLYWYRQTLGQGPEFLTYFQNEAQLEKSRLLSDRFSAERPKGSFSTLEIQRTEQGDSAMYLCASSLVQAPETQYFGPGTRLLVL.

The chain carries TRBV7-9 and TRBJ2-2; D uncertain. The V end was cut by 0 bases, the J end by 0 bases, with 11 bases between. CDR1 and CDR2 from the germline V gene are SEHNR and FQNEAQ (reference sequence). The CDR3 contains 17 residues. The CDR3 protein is CASSLAILEPNTGELFF. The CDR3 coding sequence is TGTGCCAGCAGCTTAGCGATCCTAGAGCCGAACACCGGGGAGCTGTTTTTT.

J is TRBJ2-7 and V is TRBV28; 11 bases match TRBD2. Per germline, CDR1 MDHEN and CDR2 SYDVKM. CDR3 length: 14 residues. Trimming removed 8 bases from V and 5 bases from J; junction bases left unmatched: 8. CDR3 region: CASALAGGSDEQYF. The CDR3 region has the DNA TGTGCCAGCGCTTTAGCGGGAGGGTCGGACGAGCAGTACTTC. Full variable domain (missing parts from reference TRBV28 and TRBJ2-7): DVKVTQSSRYLVKRTGEKVFLECVQDMDHENMFWYRQDPGLGLRLIYFSYDVKMKEKGDIPEGYSVSREKKERFSLILESASTNQTSMYLCASALAGGSDEQYFGPGTRLTVT.

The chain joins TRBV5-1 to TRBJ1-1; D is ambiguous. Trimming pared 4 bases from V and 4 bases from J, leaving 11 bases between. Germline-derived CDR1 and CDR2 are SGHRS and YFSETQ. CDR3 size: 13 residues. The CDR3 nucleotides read TGCGCCAGCAGCCTCGAGACGTTCACTGAAGCTTTCTTT. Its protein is CASSLETFTEAFF.

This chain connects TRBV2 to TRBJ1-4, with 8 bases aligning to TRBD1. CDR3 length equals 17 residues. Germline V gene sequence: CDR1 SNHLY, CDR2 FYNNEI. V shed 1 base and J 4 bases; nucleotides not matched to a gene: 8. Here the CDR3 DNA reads TGTGCCAGCAGTGAAGGACCTGAGACAGGGGTTAATGAAAAACTGTTTTTT. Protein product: CASSEGPETGVNEKLFF.

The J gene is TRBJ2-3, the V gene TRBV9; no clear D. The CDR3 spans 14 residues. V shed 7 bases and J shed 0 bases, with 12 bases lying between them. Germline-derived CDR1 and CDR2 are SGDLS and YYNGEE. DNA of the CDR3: TGTGCCAGCTCAACAGACTCTAGCACAGATACGCAGTATTTT. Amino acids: CASSTDSSTDTQYF.

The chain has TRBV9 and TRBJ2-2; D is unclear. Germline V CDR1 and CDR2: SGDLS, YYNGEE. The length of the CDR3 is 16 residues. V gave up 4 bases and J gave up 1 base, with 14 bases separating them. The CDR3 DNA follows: TGTGCCAGCAGCCCAGGAAGTGTGTTGAACACCGGGGAGCTGTTTTTT. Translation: CASSPGSVLNTGELFF.

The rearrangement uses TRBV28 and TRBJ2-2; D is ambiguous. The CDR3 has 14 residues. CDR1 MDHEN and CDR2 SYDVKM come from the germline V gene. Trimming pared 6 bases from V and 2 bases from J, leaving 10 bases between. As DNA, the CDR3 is TGTGCCAGCAGACCGGTGCCTAACACCGGGGAGCTGTTTTTT. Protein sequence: CASRPVPNTGELFF.

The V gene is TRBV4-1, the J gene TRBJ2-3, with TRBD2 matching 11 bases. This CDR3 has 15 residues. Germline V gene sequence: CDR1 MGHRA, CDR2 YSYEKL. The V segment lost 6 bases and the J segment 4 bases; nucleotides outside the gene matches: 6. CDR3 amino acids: CASRKLAGDSDTQYF. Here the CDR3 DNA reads TGCGCCAGCAGAAAACTAGCGGGAGATTCAGATACGCAGTATTTT.

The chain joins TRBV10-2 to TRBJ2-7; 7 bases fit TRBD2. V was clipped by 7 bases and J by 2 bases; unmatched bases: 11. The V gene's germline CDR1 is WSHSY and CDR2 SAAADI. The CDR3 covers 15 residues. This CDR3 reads CASIAAGGSPYEQYF. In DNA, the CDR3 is TGCGCCAGCATCGCGGCTGGCGGGAGCCCCTACGAGCAGTACTTC.

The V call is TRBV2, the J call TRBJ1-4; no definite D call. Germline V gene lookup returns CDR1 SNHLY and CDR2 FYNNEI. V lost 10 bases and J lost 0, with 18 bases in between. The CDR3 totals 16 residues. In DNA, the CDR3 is TGTGCCACCCTGGAGGGAGGCCATGCAACTAATGAAAAACTGTTTTTT. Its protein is CATLEGGHATNEKLFF.

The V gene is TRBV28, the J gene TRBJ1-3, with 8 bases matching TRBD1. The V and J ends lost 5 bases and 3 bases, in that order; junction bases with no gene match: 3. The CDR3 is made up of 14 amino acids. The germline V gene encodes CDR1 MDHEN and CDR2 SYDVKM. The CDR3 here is CASSIRGRGNTIYF. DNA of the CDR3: TGTGCCAGCAGTATCAGGGGGCGTGGAAACACCATATATTTT. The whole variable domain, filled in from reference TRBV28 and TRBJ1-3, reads DVKVTQSSRYLVKRTGEKVFLECVQDMDHENMFWYRQDPGLGLRLIYFSYDVKMKEKGDIPEGYSVSREKKERFSLILESASTNQTSMYLCASSIRGRGNTIYFGEGSWLTVV.